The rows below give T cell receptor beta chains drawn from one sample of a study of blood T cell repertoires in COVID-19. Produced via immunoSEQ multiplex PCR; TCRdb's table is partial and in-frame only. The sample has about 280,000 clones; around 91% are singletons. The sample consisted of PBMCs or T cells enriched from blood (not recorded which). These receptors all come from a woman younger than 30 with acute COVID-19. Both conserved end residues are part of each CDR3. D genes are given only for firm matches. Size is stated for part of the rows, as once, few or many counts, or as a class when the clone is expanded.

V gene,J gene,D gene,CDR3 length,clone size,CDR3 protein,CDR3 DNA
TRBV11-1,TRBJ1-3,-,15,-,CASSATGASGNTIYF,TGTGCCAGCAGCGCAACAGGAGCCTCTGGAAACACCATATATTTT
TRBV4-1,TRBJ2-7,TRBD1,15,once,CASSRRDSFAYEQYF,TGCGCCAGCAGCCGCCGGGACAGCTTCGCCTACGAGCAGTACTTC
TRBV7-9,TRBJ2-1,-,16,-,CASSPNLGGGYNEQFF,TGTGCCAGCAGTCCTAACCTAGGGGGGGGTTACAATGAGCAGTTCTTC
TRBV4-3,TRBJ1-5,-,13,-,CASSPNRDQPQHF,TGCGCCAGCAGCCCAAACAGGGATCAGCCCCAGCATTTT
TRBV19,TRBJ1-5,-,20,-,CASSIATMMIGRGGNQPQHF,TGTGCCAGTAGTATAGCAACCATGATGATCGGCAGGGGCGGCAATCAGCCCCAGCATTTT
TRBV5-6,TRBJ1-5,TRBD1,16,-,CASSLRQGISNQPQHF,TGTGCCAGCAGCCTTAGACAGGGTATAAGCAATCAGCCCCAGCATTTT
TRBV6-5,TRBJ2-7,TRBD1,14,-,CASSQDRGLVEQYF,TGTGCCAGCAGCCAGGACAGGGGCTTAGTCGAGCAGTACTTC
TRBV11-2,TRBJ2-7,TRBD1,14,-,CASGRDRGAGEQYF,TGTGCCAGCGGGAGGGACAGGGGGGCCGGCGAGCAGTACTTC
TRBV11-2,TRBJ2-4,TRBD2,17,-,CASSLVTSGREGSIQYF,TGTGCCAGCAGCTTAGTTACTAGCGGGAGGGAAGGGAGCATTCAGTACTTC
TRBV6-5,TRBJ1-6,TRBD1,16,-,CASSYSRQGGNSPLHF,TGTGCCAGCAGTTACTCGAGACAGGGGGGTAATTCACCCCTCCACTTT
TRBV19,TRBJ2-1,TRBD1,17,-,CASSIRLPGDRDNEQFF,TGTGCCAGTAGTATCCGACTTCCGGGGGACAGGGACAATGAGCAGTTCTTC
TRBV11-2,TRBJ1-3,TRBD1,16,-,CASSPTPGQGGNTIYF,TGTGCCAGCAGCCCCACCCCGGGACAGGGTGGAAACACCATATATTTT
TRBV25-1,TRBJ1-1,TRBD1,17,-,CASSATTRGRVNTEAFF,TGTGCCAGCAGTGCAACAACCAGGGGGCGTGTGAACACTGAAGCTTTCTTT
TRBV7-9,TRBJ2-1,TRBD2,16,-,CASSTSGRISYNEQFF,TGTGCCAGCAGCACTAGCGGAAGAATATCCTACAATGAGCAGTTCTTC
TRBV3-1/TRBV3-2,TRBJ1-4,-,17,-,CASSQRADGGGEEKLFF,TGTGCCAGCAGCCAAAGGGCTGACGGGGGAGGGGAAGAAAAACTGTTTTTT
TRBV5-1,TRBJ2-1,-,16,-,CASSLQQGLQDNEQFF,TGCGCCAGCAGCTTACAACAGGGATTGCAGGACAATGAGCAGTTCTTC
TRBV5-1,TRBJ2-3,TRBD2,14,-,CASSSGTSPDTQYF,TGCGCCAGCAGCTCCGGGACTAGCCCAGATACGCAGTATTTT
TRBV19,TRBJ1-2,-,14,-,CASRFQGKGYGYTF,TGTGCCAGTAGATTCCAGGGGAAGGGCTATGGCTACACCTTC
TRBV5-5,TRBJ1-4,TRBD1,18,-,CASSLDPFDRESNEKLFF,TGTGCCAGCAGCTTGGACCCCTTTGACAGGGAATCTAATGAAAAACTGTTTTTT
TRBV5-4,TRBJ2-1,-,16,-,CASSLDLAHSYNEQFF,TGTGCCAGCAGCTTGGACCTAGCGCACTCCTACAATGAGCAGTTCTTC
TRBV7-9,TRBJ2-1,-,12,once,CASSFSLNEQFF,TGTGCCAGCAGCTTCTCCCTTAATGAGCAGTTCTTC
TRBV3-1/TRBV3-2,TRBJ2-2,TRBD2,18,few,CASSRGLADPRVTGELFF,TGTGCCAGCAGCCGAGGACTAGCGGACCCCCGAGTAACCGGGGAGCTGTTTTTT
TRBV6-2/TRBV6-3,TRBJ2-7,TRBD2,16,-,CASSSPGLAGVYEQYF,TGTGCCAGCAGTTCCCCGGGACTAGCGGGAGTCTACGAGCAGTACTTC
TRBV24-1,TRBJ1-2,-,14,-,CATSDHRASYGYTF,TGTGCCACCAGTGACCACAGGGCAAGCTATGGCTACACCTTC
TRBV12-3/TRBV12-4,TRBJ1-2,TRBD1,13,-,CASRSGTDYGYTF,TGTGCCAGCAGATCCGGGACAGACTATGGCTACACCTTC
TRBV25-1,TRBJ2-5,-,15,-,CASSPVGAVGETQYF,TGTGCCAGCAGCCCTGTAGGGGCTGTCGGAGAGACCCAGTACTTC
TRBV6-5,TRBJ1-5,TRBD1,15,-,CASSYRQGVGQPQHF,TGTGCCAGCAGTTACAGACAGGGTGTAGGGCAGCCCCAGCATTTT
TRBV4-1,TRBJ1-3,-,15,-,CASSPDSIFGNTIYF,TGCGCCAGCAGCCCGGACAGTATTTTTGGAAACACCATATATTTT
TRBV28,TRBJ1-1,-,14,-,CASSEDSMNTEAFF,TGTGCCAGCAGCGAAGACAGTATGAACACTGAAGCTTTCTTT